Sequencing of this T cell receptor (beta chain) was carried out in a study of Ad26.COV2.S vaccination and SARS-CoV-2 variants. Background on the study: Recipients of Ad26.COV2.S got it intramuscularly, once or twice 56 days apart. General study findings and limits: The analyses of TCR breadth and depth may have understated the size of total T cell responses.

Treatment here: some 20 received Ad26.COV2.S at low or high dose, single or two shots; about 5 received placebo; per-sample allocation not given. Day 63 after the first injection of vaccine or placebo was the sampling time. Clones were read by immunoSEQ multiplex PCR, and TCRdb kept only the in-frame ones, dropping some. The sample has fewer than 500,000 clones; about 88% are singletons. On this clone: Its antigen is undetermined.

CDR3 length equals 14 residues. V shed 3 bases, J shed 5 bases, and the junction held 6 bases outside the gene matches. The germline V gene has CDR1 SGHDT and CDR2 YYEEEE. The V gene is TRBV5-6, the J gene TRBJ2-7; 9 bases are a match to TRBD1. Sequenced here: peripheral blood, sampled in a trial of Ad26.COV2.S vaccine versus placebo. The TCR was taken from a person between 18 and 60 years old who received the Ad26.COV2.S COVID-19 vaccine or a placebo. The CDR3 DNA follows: TGTGCCAGCAGCTCAGGGACAGGGATCCACGAGCAGTACTTC. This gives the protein CASSSGTGIHEQYF.